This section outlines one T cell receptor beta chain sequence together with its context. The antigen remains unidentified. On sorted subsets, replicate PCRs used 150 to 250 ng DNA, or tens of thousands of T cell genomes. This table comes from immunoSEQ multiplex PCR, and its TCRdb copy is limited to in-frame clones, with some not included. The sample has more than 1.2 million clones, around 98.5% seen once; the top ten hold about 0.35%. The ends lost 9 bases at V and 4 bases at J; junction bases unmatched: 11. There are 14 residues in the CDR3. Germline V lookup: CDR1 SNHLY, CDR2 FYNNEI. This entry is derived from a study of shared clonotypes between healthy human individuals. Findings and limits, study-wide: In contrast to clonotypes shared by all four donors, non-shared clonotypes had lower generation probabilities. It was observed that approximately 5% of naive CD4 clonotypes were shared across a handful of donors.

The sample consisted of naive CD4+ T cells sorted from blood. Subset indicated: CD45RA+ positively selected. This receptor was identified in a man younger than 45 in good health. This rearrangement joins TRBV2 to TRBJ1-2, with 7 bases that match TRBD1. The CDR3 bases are TGTGCCAGGACAGTACCGGGACAGATCTATGGCTACACCTTC. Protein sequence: CARTVPGQIYGYTF. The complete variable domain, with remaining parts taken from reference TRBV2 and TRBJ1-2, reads EPEVTQTPSHQVTQMGQEVILRCVPISNHLYFYWYRQILGQKVEFLVSFYNNEISEKSEIFDDQFSVERPDGSNFTLKIRSTKLEDSAMYFCARTVPGQIYGYTFGSGTRLTVV.